This T cell receptor (beta chain) originates from a study of blood T cell repertoires in COVID-19. In the study overall: Acute and convalescent COVID-19 samples came from the United States, Italy and Spain. T cells, B-cell-depleted T cells, or PBMCs supplied cDNA or gDNA.

Trimming pared 0 bases from V and 0 bases from J, leaving 9 bases between. Germline V gene lookup returns CDR1 LGHDT and CDR2 YNNKEL (reference sequence). This CDR3 spans 17 amino acids. Libraries were prepared by immunoSEQ multiplex PCR; TCRdb keeps only in-frame clonotypes and omits some of them. This table holds about 160,000 clones, 83% found once. Sequenced: PBMCs or T cells enriched from blood (not recorded which). The sequence came from a woman between 45 and 60 years old in a cohort exposed to, infected with or recovered from COVID-19 (not recorded which). The chain has TRBV3-1 (or the pseudogene TRBV3-2) and TRBJ2-6; D is ambiguous. CDR3 sequence: CASSQDTGPSGANVLTF. Written as DNA, the CDR3 is TGTGCCAGCAGCCAAGATACGGGTCCCTCTGGGGCCAACGTCCTGACTTTC.